The clone carrying this T cell receptor (beta chain) turned up a few times. A second about 7 to 12 cycle PCR used barcoded and J-beta primers. Using its own MiXCR run on the 5' RACE reads, TCRdb lists one record per CDR3 protein. The data show fewer than 900,000 distinct CDR3 sequences, about 42% seen once. The entry originates in a study of blood T cells in healthy people across ages. J was trimmed by 1 base and V by 5 bases; bases with no gene match: 5. This CDR3 region has 14 residues. CDR1 is MDHEN and CDR2 is SYDVKM in the germline V gene. What was sequenced was blood. The sequence came from an older woman in good health. V usage is TRBV28 and J usage is TRBJ2-7; 7 positions match TRBD1. CDR3: CASSPTGKSYEQYF. Written as DNA, the CDR3 is TGTGCCAGCAGTCCGACAGGGAAGTCCTACGAGCAGTACTTC.